These 6 T cell receptor beta chains came from one sample sequenced in a study of Ad26.COV2.S vaccination and SARS-CoV-2 variants. The table came from immunoSEQ multiplex PCR; TCRdb's copy has only in-frame clones and leaves some out. This sample has about 480,000 clones, with around 88% found just once. Treatment defined: over 15 received Ad26.COV2.S at low or high dose, single or two shots; 5 received placebo; per-sample allocation not given. All samples were drawn on day 63, counting from the first vaccine or placebo injection. The sequences come from peripheral blood, collected in a trial of Ad26.COV2.S vaccine versus placebo. These receptors originate from a person aged 18 to 59 who received the Ad26.COV2.S COVID-19 vaccine or a placebo.

The gene calls are TRBV10-3 and TRBJ2-3; D may be TRBD1 (7 bases). Germline loops: CDR1 ENHRY, CDR2 SYGVKD. V was shortened by 6 bases and J by 5 bases, with 15 bases between the two germline ends. The CDR3 length is 14 residues. CDR3 residues: CAIRSDREVDTQYF. CDR3 in DNA: TGTGCCATCAGGAGCGACAGGGAGGTAGATACGCAGTATTTT.

This clone was detected only once. The rearrangement uses TRBV30 and TRBJ1-5, with 7 nucleotides matching TRBD1. The ends lost 2 bases at V and 6 bases at J; junction bases unmatched: 4. The CDR3 loop spans 13 amino acids. The V gene's germline CDR1 is GTSNPN and CDR2 SVGIG (reference sequence). The CDR3 region is CAWSQTGFQPQHF. The CDR3, as DNA: TGTGCCTGGAGTCAGACAGGGTTTCAGCCCCAGCATTTT.

The V and J genes are TRBV3-1 (or the pseudogene TRBV3-2) and TRBJ2-2, with TRBD2 matching 11 bases. The CDR3 runs to 13 residues. V lost 11 bases and J lost 5; bases outside the gene matches: 4. The germline V gene encodes CDR1 LGHDT and CDR2 YNNKEL (reference sequence). Written as DNA, the CDR3 is TGTGCCGGTCGGACTAGCGGGACCGGGGAGCTGTTTTTT. The encoded protein is CAGRTSGTGELFF.

J is TRBJ1-3 and V is TRBV30; D is ambiguous. Trimming shortened V by 3 bases and J by 3 bases, and 9 bases separated the two germline ends. CDR1 is GTSNPN and CDR2 is SVGIG in the germline V gene (reference sequence). CDR3 length equals 13 residues. In nucleotides, the CDR3 is TGTGCCTGGAGCCAAGGGAATGGAAACACCATATATTTT. Its protein product is CAWSQGNGNTIYF.

The CDR3 is CSVQQGISNGYTF. For the CDR3, the DNA is TGCAGCGTGCAACAGGGGATATCGAATGGCTACACCTTC. J is TRBJ1-2 and V is TRBV29-1, with 7 bases fitting TRBD1. Germline V gene lookup returns CDR1 SQVTM and CDR2 ANQGSEA. V lost 6 bases to trimming and J lost 6 bases; unmatched junction nucleotides: 10. The CDR3 consists of 13 residues.

A few counts support this clone. The V call is TRBV5-1, the J call TRBJ2-5; D not certain. CDR3 length: 14 amino acids. Trimming pared 4 bases from V and 2 bases from J, leaving 12 bases between. Germline values: CDR1 SGHRS, CDR2 YFSETQ. The CDR3 loop reads CASSQTSAQETQYF. In nucleotides, the CDR3 is TGCGCCAGCAGCCAGACGTCTGCACAAGAGACCCAGTACTTC.